The subject of this entry is one TCR beta chain. Its cognate antigen is unknown. The protocol was immunoSEQ multiplex PCR, while the TCRdb copy is restricted to in-frame clones and leaves out a portion. Of 85,000 to 90,000 clones listed, around nine tenths are singletons. The sample belongs to a study of T cell responses to AZD1222 COVID-19 vaccine. Some second doses came at about 4 weeks and others at about 12 weeks; these were pooled. Whole-study findings and limits: Females made up more of the donors, who were largely white British, and clonal diversity may have come out too low. Spike-specific TCRs gained breadth and depth after people received two AZD1222 doses. Regions 160-218 and 743-854 held dominance among vaccine-associated CD4 TCRs, which spanned spike.

Germline V gives CDR1 SGHAT, CDR2 FQNNGV. V lost 6 bases, J lost 7 bases, and 10 bases lay in between. This CDR3 is built from 13 residues. This specimen was peripheral blood, taken 28 days after the second AZD1222 dose. This receptor was identified in an adult who received the AZD1222 COVID-19 vaccine. This chain links TRBV11-2 with TRBJ1-6, with a possible D match to TRBD1 (5 bases). CDR3 protein: CASSGTENSPLHF. The CDR3, as DNA: TGTGCCAGCAGTGGGACGGAAAATTCACCCCTCCACTTT.